The present entry profiles one T cell receptor beta chain with its context. What it binds is unknown. The data derive from a study of shared clonotypes between healthy human individuals. Study-level background: In total, the donors were two women and a few men aged 18 to 49.

The test was conducted at deep level. Each subset's genomic DNA was shared equally among a number of immunoSEQ plates. The protocol was immunoSEQ multiplex PCR, while the TCRdb copy is restricted to in-frame clones and leaves out a portion. Of about 500,000 clones in the sample, roughly four fifths were seen once. The study, taken as a whole, reports: Clonotype sharing among donors likely depends on sequencing depth.

This CDR3 has 19 residues. V lost 4 bases to trimming and J lost 6 bases; unmatched junction nucleotides: 19. From germline, CDR1 is SGHRS and CDR2 YFSETQ. The gene calls are TRBV5-1 and TRBJ2-2; 9 nucleotides match TRBD2. Input material: PBMCs. This receptor was obtained from a woman between 35 and 50 years old in good health. Some clones in this sample may be carry-over from other donors' samples. The CDR3 coding sequence is TGCGCCAGCAGCCCGGATGGGATAGCGGGAGACCTTAGGGCCGGGGAGCTGTTTTTT. Its protein product is CASSPDGIAGDLRAGELFF.